Reported below is one T cell receptor beta chain. The data were taken from a study of blood T cell repertoires in COVID-19. In the study overall: From the United States, Italy and Spain came samples of acute and convalescent COVID-19. PBMCs, B-cell-depleted T cells, or T cells provided the cDNA or gDNA that made up the material.

In the original analysis: The assay estimated nucleated cells by amplifying reference gene primers. Clones were read by immunoSEQ multiplex PCR, and TCRdb kept only the in-frame ones, dropping some. V and J calls and clone size are as listed in that table; D and trimming were resolved from the DNA. Here the sample spans about 87,000 clones, roughly 86% being singletons. CDR3 length: 14 residues. Germline values: CDR1 SEHNR, CDR2 FQNEAQ (reference sequence). The V end lost 0 bases, the J end lost 7 bases, and 10 bases lay between the germline ends. This sequence originates from a man in his forties with acute or convalescent COVID-19. The V and J genes are TRBV7-9 and TRBJ1-5, with a weak D call TRBD1 (6 bases). Sequencing was performed on peripheral blood. The CDR3 loop reads CASSLAGRGQPQHF. CDR3 bases: TGTGCCAGCAGCTTAGCGGGCAGGGGACAGCCCCAGCATTTT. The whole variable domain, filled in from reference TRBV7-9 and TRBJ1-5, reads DTGVSQNPRHKITKRGQNVTFRCDPISEHNRLYWYRQTLGQGPEFLTYFQNEAQLEKSRLLSDRFSAERPKGSFSTLEIQRTEQGDSAMYLCASSLAGRGQPQHFGDGTRLSIL.